This is a list of T cell receptor beta chains from one sample in a study of CD8 T cells in ankylosing spondylitis. TCRdb analysed the 5' RACE reads with MiXCR anew, one entry per CDR3 protein. Here the sample spans around 100,000 distinct CDR3 sequences, 24% being singletons. Material: synovial fluid, either unsorted or a sorted T cell fraction (not recorded which). The receptors stem from a male donor with ankylosing spondylitis. The CDR3 runs from the conserved cysteine through the conserved F or W. A D gene is named only where the DNA matches it firmly. Expanded clones get a size class; other rows say once, few or many, or leave the size out.

>TRBV5-1|TRBJ1-5|NA|once
TGCGCCAGCAGCTTGACGGGGGGCGGTCAGCCCCAGCATTTT
CASSLTGGGQPQHF
>TRBV12-3/TRBV12-4|TRBJ1-4|TRBD1|few
TGTGCCAGCAGTGAACAGGGGCTAGTGAATGAAAAACTGTTTTTT
CASSEQGLVNEKLFF
>TRBV15|TRBJ1-1|NA|few
TGTGCCACCAGCAGAGACAACCCAGGGTTCCGGGACACTGAAGCTTTCTTT
CATSRDNPGFRDTEAFF
>TRBV6-1|TRBJ2-3|NA|NA
TGTGCCAGCACCCGGGTACTCGGCGTGAATACGCAGTATTTT
CASTRVLGVNTQYF
>TRBV4-1|TRBJ1-6|TRBD1|many
TGCGCCAGCAGCCGCCCCGACAGGGCTTATTCACCCCTCCACTTT
CASSRPDRAYSPLHF
>TRBV11-3|TRBJ1-4|TRBD1|NA
TGTGCCAGCAGCTTTGGACAGGATCCTGAAAAACTGTTTTTT
CASSFGQDPEKLFF
>TRBV9|TRBJ2-5|NA|NA
TGTGCCAGCAGCGTAGCAGGTGGTTTTGAAGAGACCCAGTACTTC
CASSVAGGFEETQYF
>TRBV20-1|TRBJ2-3|NA|NA
TGCAGTGCTAGTAGAGACATGGAATCAGATACGCAGTATTTT
CSASRDMESDTQYF
>TRBV24-1|TRBJ2-3|TRBD2|many
TGTGCCACCAGTGACCCGGGACTAGCGGGCACAGATACGCAGTATTTT
CATSDPGLAGTDTQYF
>TRBV15|TRBJ1-1|TRBD1|NA
TGTGCCACCAGCAAGGGATTTGGGGCAGGGGGATCGGACACTGAAGCTTTCTTT
CATSKGFGAGGSDTEAFF
>TRBV29-1|TRBJ1-5|TRBD1|NA
TGCAGCGTCGGGACAGCCAGACAGCCCCAGCATTTT
CSVGTARQPQHF
>TRBV7-8|TRBJ1-4|NA|medium-sized
TGTGCCAGCAGCTTAATTAGCAGGGAAGCGGATGAAAAACTGTTTTTT
CASSLISREADEKLFF
>TRBV7-2|TRBJ2-3|NA|few
TGTGCCAGCAGCTCAGGGTTCTCGCAGTATTTT
CASSSGFSQYF
>TRBV28|TRBJ1-5|NA|NA
TGTGCCAGCAGTCCTAGGGGGGATTATAGCAATCAGCCCCAGCATTTT
CASSPRGDYSNQPQHF
>TRBV12-3/TRBV12-4|TRBJ1-5|TRBD1|medium-sized
TGTGCCAGCAGTTTCCGATCGGGACAGGTAAATCAGCCCCAGCATTTT
CASSFRSGQVNQPQHF
>TRBV2|TRBJ2-3|NA|medium-sized
TGTGCCAGCAGTGTAGTCTCTCGCGGGACAGATACGCAGTATTTT
CASSVVSRGTDTQYF
>TRBV15|TRBJ2-3|NA|NA
TGTGCCACCAGCAGAAAGACGGTCAGCACAGATACGCAGTATTTT
CATSRKTVSTDTQYF
>TRBV20-1|TRBJ1-4|TRBD1|NA
TGCAGTGCTAGGCGGGGACAGGGAGATGAAAAACTGTTTTTT
CSARRGQGDEKLFF
>TRBV11-1|TRBJ2-7|NA|few
TGTGCCAGCAGCTTCTCCTCGCACGCACGTACCGAGCAGTACTTC
CASSFSSHARTEQYF
>TRBV3-1|TRBJ2-5|TRBD2|few
TGTGCCAGCAGCCAAGTCAGCCGGACTAGCCGAAACCAAGAGACCCAGTACTTC
CASSQVSRTSRNQETQYF
>TRBV5-1|TRBJ2-1|NA|many
TGCGCCAGCAGCTTGCGGAGGGGGCACAATGAGCAGTTCTTC
CASSLRRGHNEQFF
>TRBV5-5|TRBJ1-3|NA|NA
TGTGCCAGCAGCTTGTGGGGGGCAAAAGGAAACACCATATATTTT
CASSLWGAKGNTIYF
>TRBV12-3/TRBV12-4|TRBJ1-1|NA|many
TGTGCCAGCAGAACATCAGGGGCTCGAAACACTGAAGCTTTCTTT
CASRTSGARNTEAFF
>TRBV7-7|TRBJ2-2|NA|NA
TGTGCCAGCAGCGAACTAGCAACCGGGGAGCTGTTTTTT
CASSELATGELFF
>TRBV3-1|TRBJ1-1|NA|NA
TGTGCCAGCAGCCAAGATCAGACAGACAAAGCTTTCTTT
CASSQDQTDKAFF
>TRBV20-1|TRBJ1-5|NA|NA
TGCAGTGCACTCGGGGTGAGCAATCAGCCCCAGCATTTT
CSALGVSNQPQHF
>TRBV11-2|TRBJ2-1|TRBD1|many
TGTGCCAGCAGCCAGAGGGGTGGACAGGGGCAGCTTGGGTACAATGAGCAGTTCTTC
CASSQRGGQGQLGYNEQFF
>TRBV20-1|TRBJ2-7|TRBD1|NA
TGCAGTGCTAGAGAACAGGGGGCAACGTACGAGCAGTACTTC
CSAREQGATYEQYF
>TRBV9|TRBJ2-1|TRBD2|NA
TGTGCCAGCAGCTTTAGCGGGATGTCGTTGAATGAGCAGTTCTTC
CASSFSGMSLNEQFF
>TRBV6-5|TRBJ2-1|NA|few
TGTGCCAGCAGTTACGGACGAGGTAATGAGCAGTTCTTC
CASSYGRGNEQFF
>TRBV20-1|TRBJ2-5|TRBD1|once
TGCAGTGCCCAAAATGAGGACAGGGTTTTGGAGACCCAGTACTTC
CSAQNEDRVLETQYF
>TRBV11-2|TRBJ2-3|TRBD2|many
TGTGCCAGCAGCCTCAGGACTAGCGGGAGGAGCCCTAGCACAGATACGCAGTATTTT
CASSLRTSGRSPSTDTQYF
>TRBV7-8|TRBJ1-3|NA|NA
TGTGCCAGCAGCCGAGGACGGATCTCTGGAAACACCATATATTTT
CASSRGRISGNTIYF
>TRBV10-3|TRBJ2-5|TRBD2|few
TGTGCCATCAGTACCGGGACTAGCGGGAGGAAGGAGACCCAGTACTTC
CAISTGTSGRKETQYF
>TRBV10-2|TRBJ2-1|NA|NA
TGCGCCAGCAGTGAAAGGGATGAGCAGTTCTTC
CASSERDEQFF
>TRBV4-1|TRBJ1-3|NA|NA
TGCGCCAGCAGCCAAGCGTCCTTCAGGGCTGGAAACACCATATATTTT
CASSQASFRAGNTIYF
>TRBV2|TRBJ2-2|NA|NA
TGTGCCAGCAGGAGGGGGGGGACCCCCCGAGGCACCGGGGAGCTGTTTTTT
CASRRGGTPRGTGELFF
>TRBV6-1|TRBJ2-1|TRBD1|many
TGTGCCAGCAGTGAATATGGGACAGTCGGCTACAATGAGCAGTTCTTC
CASSEYGTVGYNEQFF
>TRBV20-1|TRBJ2-4|TRBD2|NA
TGCTGTGCTACTACTAGCGGAACTTTACGGGACATTCAGTACTTC
CCATTSGTLRDIQYF
>TRBV24-1|TRBJ2-3|TRBD2|few
TGTGCCACCAGTGATTTGGACGGGAGGGCTAGCACAGATACGCAGTATTTT
CATSDLDGRASTDTQYF
>TRBV3-1|TRBJ2-1|NA|few
TGTGCCAGCAGCAAACGGGCCCAGCAGAATGAGCAGTTCTTC
CASSKRAQQNEQFF
>TRBV29-1|TRBJ2-2|NA|few
TGCAGCGTTGATAAATCCACCGGGGAGCTGTTTTTT
CSVDKSTGELFF
>TRBV15|TRBJ2-2|NA|many
TGTGCCACCAGCAGAGAGGCACGAGCCACTAGTACCGGGGAGCTGTTTTTT
CATSREARATSTGELFF
>TRBV27|TRBJ2-3|TRBD2|NA
TGTGCCAGCAGTTCCCTTGCGGGGGGGATTACAGATACGCAGTATTTT
CASSSLAGGITDTQYF
>TRBV3-1|TRBJ1-6|NA|few
TGTGCCAGCAGCCAAAATGCTAATTCACCCCTCCACTTT
CASSQNANSPLHF
>TRBV5-1|TRBJ1-1|NA|NA
TGCGCCAGCAGCTTGGGTGGCAAAGAGAACACTGAAGCTTTCTTT
CASSLGGKENTEAFF
>TRBV2|TRBJ2-5|TRBD2|NA
TGTGCCAGCAGCGAAGCGGGAGGACTAGCGGACCAGTACTTC
CASSEAGGLADQYF
>TRBV2|TRBJ2-5|NA|NA
TGTGCCAGCAGAGGGGACTTCCAAGAGACCCAGTACTTC
CASRGDFQETQYF
>TRBV5-1|TRBJ2-5|TRBD2|few
TGCGCCAGCAGCCCCACGGTGGGGACTAGCGGGAGAGAGACCCAGTACTTC
CASSPTVGTSGRETQYF